This T cell receptor (beta chain) came from a study of cytomegalovirus exposure and HLA in healthy donors. Study-level points and caveats: The classifier, whose performance was assessed in both the original and validation cohorts, reportedly diagnosed cytomegalovirus status with high specificity and sensitivity.

V was clipped by 0 bases and J by 2 bases; unmatched bases: 0. Germline CDR1 SGHRS, CDR2 YFSETQ. CDR3 length: 14 residues. The PCR had 60 Vbeta and 13 Jbeta primers. Profiling relied on immunoSEQ multiplex PCR, and the TCRdb table lists in-frame clones only, not all of them. The sample includes about 200,000 clones, 80% to 90% seen only once; the top ten take around 3%. Of note for this clone: The antigen is undetermined.

The rearrangement joins TRBV5-1 to TRBJ2-7; 9 bases are a match to TRBD2. The TCR was taken from a man aged 25-45 years in good health and CMV-seronegative. Sequences were obtained from PBMCs. CDR3 coding DNA: TGCGCCAGCAGCTTGGCTAGCGGGGCCTACGAGCAGTACTTC. Translated, it gives CASSLASGAYEQYF.